Listed here are 15 T cell receptor beta chains from one sample, sequenced in a study of beta chain features in type 1 diabetes. Expressed TCRB transcripts were sequenced, since all the RNA that had been isolated was reverse transcribed. The table came from immunoSEQ multiplex PCR; TCRdb's copy has only in-frame clones and leaves some out. The sample carries about 900,000 clones, 17% recorded once. The sample comprised naive CD4+ T cells from blood. The receptors were sampled from a woman aged 18-29 years in good health.

This clone was detected a few times. J is TRBJ2-3 and V is TRBV7-3, with 7 bases identical to TRBD2. Germline V gene lookup returns CDR1 SGHTA and CDR2 FQGTGA. The CDR3 is made up of 14 amino acids. With 3 bases clipped from V and 4 bases from J, the junction kept 4 bases outside the gene matches. CDR3 sequence reads: CASSLRGSADTQYF. The CDR3 coding sequence is TGTGCCAGCAGCTTGCGCGGGAGCGCAGATACGCAGTATTTT.

This chain connects TRBV6-5 to TRBJ2-3; maybe TRBD1 (6 bases). CDR3 length: 14 amino acids. V was shortened by 10 bases and J by 0 bases, with 14 bases between the two germline ends. The germline gives CDR1 MNHEY, CDR2 SVGAGI. The CDR3 DNA reads TGTGCCACCCGACAGGTTCTTAGCACAGATACGCAGTATTTT. Translated, it gives CATRQVLSTDTQYF.

The chain has TRBV15 and TRBJ2-5; tentatively, D is TRBD1 or TRBD2 (6 bases each). Trimming cost V 0 bases and J 7 bases, with 12 bases left between them. Germline V gene lookup returns CDR1 LNHNV and CDR2 YYDKDF (reference sequence). This CDR3 is 14 amino acids long. CDR3 coding DNA: TGTGCCACCAGCAGAGATAGGGGGAGGCGGACCCAGTACTTC. It encodes CATSRDRGRRTQYF. Full variable domain (remainder filled in from reference TRBV15 and TRBJ2-5): DAMVIQNPRYQVTQFGKPVTLSCSQTLNHNVMYWYQQKSSQAPKLLFHYYDKDFNNEADTPDNFQSRRPNTSFCFLDIRSPGLGDTAMYLCATSRDRGRRTQYFGPGTRLLVL.

There are a few counts of this clone. J is TRBJ2-4 and V is TRBV28, with D possibly TRBD1 on 5 matching bases. Trimming pared 2 bases from V and 5 bases from J, leaving 13 bases between. Germline values: CDR1 MDHEN, CDR2 SYDVKM. CDR3 size: 15 residues. The CDR3 sequence: CASSLPAMGQNIQYF. DNA for the CDR3: TGTGCCAGCAGTTTACCGGCGATGGGGCAAAACATTCAGTACTTC.

This clone was observed a few times. V and J are TRBV7-2 and TRBJ2-2; D call uncertain. V dropped 2 bases and J dropped 0 bases, with 7 bases sitting between them. CDR1 and CDR2 from the germline V gene are SGHTA and FQGNSA. The CDR3 loop spans 15 amino acids. The chain's CDR3 is CASSLLTANTGELFF. CDR3 sequence (DNA): TGTGCCAGCAGCTTACTGACCGCGAACACCGGGGAGCTGTTTTTT.

This clone was found a few times. The chain has TRBV11-2 and TRBJ1-1; D ambiguous. Germline CDR1 is SGHAT and CDR2 is FQNNGV. The CDR3 covers 13 residues. Between the trimmed V and J ends, which lost 0 bases and 11 bases, there was a span of 13 bases. CDR3 nucleotides: TGTGCCAGCAGCTTAGACCCGGCCGAGCGGGCTTTCTTT. It translates to CASSLDPAERAFF.

This clone showed up just a few times. This rearrangement joins TRBV12-2 to TRBJ2-7; the table names TRBD2, a call not compared with the DNA. TRBV12-2 is a recognized pseudogene. The CDR3 has 21 residues. For the CDR3, the DNA is TGTGCAAGTCGCTTAGCTATTATACTAGCGGGTAACGGCTGGACGCCCTACGAGCAGTACTTC. The encoded protein is CASRLAIILAGNGWTPYEQYF.

As to this clone: Other DNA sequences within the sample encode an identical CDR3. Here the CDR3 DNA reads TGTGCCAGCAGTCCAGGTGGGGCCAACGTCCTGACTTTC. Translating it yields CASSPGGANVLTF. V gene TRBV28 combines with J gene TRBJ2-6; D not certain. CDR1 is MDHEN, CDR2 SYDVKM, per germline. The CDR3 is 13 amino acids. V was cut by 5 bases and J by 3 bases, with 5 bases left in between. The whole variable domain, remainder taken from reference TRBV28 and TRBJ2-6, is DVKVTQSSRYLVKRTGEKVFLECVQDMDHENMFWYRQDPGLGLRLIYFSYDVKMKEKGDIPEGYSVSREKKERFSLILESASTNQTSMYLCASSPGGANVLTFGAGSRLTVL.

This clone was picked up one time. The chain has TRBV6-5 and TRBJ1-2, with D unclear. V was clipped by 8 bases and J by 1 base, with 8 bases between them. The CDR3 runs to 12 residues. The V gene's germline CDR1 is MNHEY and CDR2 SVGAGI. The CDR3 region has the DNA TGTGCCAGCGCCACCCTTAACTATGGCTACACCTTC. Translation: CASATLNYGYTF.

This clone was seen a handful of times. The V gene is TRBV11-2, the J gene TRBJ2-5; 13 bases fit TRBD2. TRBJ2-7 explains the end of the DNA better; the J call may be wrong. CDR3 length equals 17 residues. Germline V gene data show CDR1 as SGHAT and CDR2 as FQNNGV. As DNA, the CDR3 is TGTGCCAGCAGCTCAGGACTAGCGGGAGTAATTCGGAACGAGCAGTACTTC. Its translation: CASSSGLAGVIRNEQYF.

The chain is built from TRBV2 and TRBJ2-5; D is uncertain. This CDR3 region has 13 residues. With 8 bases removed from V and 0 bases from J, the gap between germline ends came to 10 bases. The germline V gene has CDR1 SNHLY and CDR2 FYNNEI. The CDR3 DNA is TGTGCCAGCGGCGGCTTGTACCAAGAGACCCAGTACTTC. Amino acid sequence: CASGGLYQETQYF.

The chain employs TRBV19 and TRBJ2-7, with D maybe TRBD1 (6 bases). Germline V gene lookup returns CDR1 LNHDA and CDR2 SQIVND (reference sequence). Between the trimmed V and J ends, which lost 5 bases and 6 bases, there was a span of 11 bases. There are 12 residues in the CDR3. The CDR3 region is CASSSETGEQYF. The DNA for the CDR3 is TGTGCCAGTAGTTCGGAGACAGGCGAGCAGTACTTC.

The chain recombines TRBV2 with TRBJ1-5; D not certain. The CDR3 contains 13 residues. V shed 4 bases and J shed 0 bases, with 4 bases lying between them. Germline V lookup: CDR1 SNHLY, CDR2 FYNNEI. In nucleotides, the CDR3 is TGTGCCAGCAGTGCAAATAGCAATCAGCCCCAGCATTTT. Protein: CASSANSNQPQHF.

This clone has just a few counts. The J gene is TRBJ2-5, the V gene TRBV7-2; D call uncertain. Trimming took off 5 bases at V and 4 bases at J, with 14 bases between the two ends. The germline V gene encodes CDR1 SGHTA and CDR2 FQGNSA. There are 14 residues in the CDR3. DNA for the CDR3: TGTGCCAGCAGCCTGCACCTACCGGGAGAGACCCAGTACTTC. Encoded protein: CASSLHLPGETQYF.

The V and J genes are TRBV6-5 and TRBJ2-1; 7 nucleotides line up with TRBD1. This CDR3 region has 13 residues. Losses at the gene ends were 8 bases for V and 3 bases for J; bases not matched to a gene: 4. Germline loops: CDR1 MNHEY, CDR2 SVGAGI. CDR3 loop: CASAGTVYNEQFF. The CDR3 nucleotides are TGTGCCAGCGCCGGGACAGTCTACAATGAGCAGTTCTTC.